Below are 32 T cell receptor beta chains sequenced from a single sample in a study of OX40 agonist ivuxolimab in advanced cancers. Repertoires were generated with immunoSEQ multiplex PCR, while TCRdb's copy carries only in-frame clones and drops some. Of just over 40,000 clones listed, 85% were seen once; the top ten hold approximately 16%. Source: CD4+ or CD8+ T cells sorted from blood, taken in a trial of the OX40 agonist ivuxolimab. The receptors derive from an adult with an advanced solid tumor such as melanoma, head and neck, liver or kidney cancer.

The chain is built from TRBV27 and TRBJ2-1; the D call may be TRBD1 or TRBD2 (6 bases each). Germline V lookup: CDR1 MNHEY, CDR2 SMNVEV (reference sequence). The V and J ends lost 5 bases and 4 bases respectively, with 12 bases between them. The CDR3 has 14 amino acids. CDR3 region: CASSVGGSYNEQFF. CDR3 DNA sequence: TGTGCCAGCAGTGTCGGGGGCAGTTACAATGAGCAGTTCTTC.

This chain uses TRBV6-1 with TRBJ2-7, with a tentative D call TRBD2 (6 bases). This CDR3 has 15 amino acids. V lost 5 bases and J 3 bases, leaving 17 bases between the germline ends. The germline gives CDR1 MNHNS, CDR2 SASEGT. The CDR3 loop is CASSPPPSVIYEQYF. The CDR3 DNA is TGTGCCAGCAGTCCGCCGCCTAGCGTTATCTACGAGCAGTACTTC.

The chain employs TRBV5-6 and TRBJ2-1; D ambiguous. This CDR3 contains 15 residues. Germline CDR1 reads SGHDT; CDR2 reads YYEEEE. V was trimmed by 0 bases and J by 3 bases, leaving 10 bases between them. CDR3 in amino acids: CASSLDANSYNEQFF. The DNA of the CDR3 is TGTGCCAGCAGCTTGGACGCGAACAGCTACAATGAGCAGTTCTTC.

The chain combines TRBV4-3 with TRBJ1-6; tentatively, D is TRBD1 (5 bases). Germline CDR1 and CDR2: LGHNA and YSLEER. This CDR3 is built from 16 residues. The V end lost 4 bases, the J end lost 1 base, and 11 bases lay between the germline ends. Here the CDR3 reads CASSPGIGSYNSPLHF. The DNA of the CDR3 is TGCGCCAGCAGCCCAGGGATCGGGTCCTATAATTCACCCCTCCACTTT.

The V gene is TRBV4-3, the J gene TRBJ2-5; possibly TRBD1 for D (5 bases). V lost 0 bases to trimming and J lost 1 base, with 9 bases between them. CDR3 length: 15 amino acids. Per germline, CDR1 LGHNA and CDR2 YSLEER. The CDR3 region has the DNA TGCGCCAGCAGCCAAGATTGGGGCTTCCAAGAGACCCAGTACTTC. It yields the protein CASSQDWGFQETQYF.

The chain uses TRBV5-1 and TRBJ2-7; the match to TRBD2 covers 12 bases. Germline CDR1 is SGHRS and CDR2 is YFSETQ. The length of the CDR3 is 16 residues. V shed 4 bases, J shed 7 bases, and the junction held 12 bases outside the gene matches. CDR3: CASSEASGRAFGEQYF. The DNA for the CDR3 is TGCGCCAGCAGCGAGGCTAGCGGGAGGGCCTTTGGAGAGCAGTACTTC.

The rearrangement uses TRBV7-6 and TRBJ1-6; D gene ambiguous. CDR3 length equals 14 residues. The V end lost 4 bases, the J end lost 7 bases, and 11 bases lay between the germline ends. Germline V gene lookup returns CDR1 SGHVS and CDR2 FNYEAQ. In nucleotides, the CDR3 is TGTGCCAGCAGCTCAATGGATTCAAATTCACCCCTCCACTTT. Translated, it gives CASSSMDSNSPLHF.

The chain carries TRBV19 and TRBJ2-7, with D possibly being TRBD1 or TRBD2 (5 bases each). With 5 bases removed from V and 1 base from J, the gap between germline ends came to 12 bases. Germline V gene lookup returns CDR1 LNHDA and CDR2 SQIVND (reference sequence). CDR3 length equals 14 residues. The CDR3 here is CASSGGSYSYEQYF. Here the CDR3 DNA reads TGTGCCAGTAGTGGGGGATCCTATTCCTACGAGCAGTACTTC.

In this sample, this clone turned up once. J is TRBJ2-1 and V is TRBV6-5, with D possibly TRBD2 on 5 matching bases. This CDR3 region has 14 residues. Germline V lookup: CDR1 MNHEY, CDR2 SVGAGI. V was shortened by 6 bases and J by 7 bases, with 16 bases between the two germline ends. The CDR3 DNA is TGTGCCAGCAGATTAGGGAGTTATGGGAATGAGCAGTTCTTC. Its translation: CASRLGSYGNEQFF.

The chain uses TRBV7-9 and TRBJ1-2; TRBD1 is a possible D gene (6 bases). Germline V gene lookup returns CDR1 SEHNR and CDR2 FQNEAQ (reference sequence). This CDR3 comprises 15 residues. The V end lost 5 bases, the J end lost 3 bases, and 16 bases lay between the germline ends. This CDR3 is CASSLNRDGDYGYTF. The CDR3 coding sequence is TGTGCCAGCAGCCTTAACAGGGACGGTGACTATGGCTACACCTTC.

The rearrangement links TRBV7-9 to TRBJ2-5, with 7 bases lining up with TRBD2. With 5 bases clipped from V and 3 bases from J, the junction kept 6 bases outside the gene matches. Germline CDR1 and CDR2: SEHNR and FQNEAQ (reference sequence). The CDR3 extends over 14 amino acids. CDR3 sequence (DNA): TGTGCCAGCAGCCGGGAGGCAGGAGAAGAGACCCAGTACTTC. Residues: CASSREAGEETQYF.

This CDR3 reads CASSTSRGGGKYEQYF. The CDR3 DNA is TGTGCCAGCAGCACTAGCCGCGGGGGCGGAAAATACGAGCAGTACTTC. The chain has TRBV7-9 and TRBJ2-7; D perhaps matches TRBD2 (7 bases). The CDR3 is made up of 16 amino acids. Germline V lookup: CDR1 SEHNR, CDR2 FQNEAQ (reference sequence). V dropped 5 bases and J dropped 4 bases, with 21 bases sitting between them.

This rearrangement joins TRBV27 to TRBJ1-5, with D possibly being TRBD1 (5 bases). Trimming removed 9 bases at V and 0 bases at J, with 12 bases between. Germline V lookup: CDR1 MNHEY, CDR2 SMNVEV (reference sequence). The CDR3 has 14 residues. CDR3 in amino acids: CASSTEFSNQPQHF. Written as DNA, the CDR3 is TGTGCCAGTTCGACAGAATTTAGCAATCAGCCCCAGCATTTT.

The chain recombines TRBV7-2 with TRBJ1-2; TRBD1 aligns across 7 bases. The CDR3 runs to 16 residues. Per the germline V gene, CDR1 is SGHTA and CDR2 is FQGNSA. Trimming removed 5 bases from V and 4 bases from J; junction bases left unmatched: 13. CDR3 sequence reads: CASSPNPPTGIYGYTF. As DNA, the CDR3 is TGTGCCAGCAGCCCGAACCCCCCGACAGGGATCTATGGCTACACCTTC.

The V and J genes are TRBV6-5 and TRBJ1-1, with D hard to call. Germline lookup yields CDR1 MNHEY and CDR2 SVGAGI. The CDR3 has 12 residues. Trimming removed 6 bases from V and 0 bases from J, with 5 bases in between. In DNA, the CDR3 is TGTGCCAGCAGGGTTATGAACACTGAAGCTTTCTTT. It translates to CASRVMNTEAFF.

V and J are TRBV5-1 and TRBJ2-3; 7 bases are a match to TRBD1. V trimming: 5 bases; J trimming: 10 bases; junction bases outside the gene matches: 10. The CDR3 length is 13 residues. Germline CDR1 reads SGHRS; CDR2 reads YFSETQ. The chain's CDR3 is CASSFRPGTAQYF. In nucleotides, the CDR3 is TGCGCCAGCAGTTTCAGACCCGGGACAGCGCAGTATTTT.

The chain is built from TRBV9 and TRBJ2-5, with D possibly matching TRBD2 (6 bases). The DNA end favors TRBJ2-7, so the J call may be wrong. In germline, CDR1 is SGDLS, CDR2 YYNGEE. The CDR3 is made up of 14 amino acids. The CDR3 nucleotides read TGTGCCAGCAGCGTAGGGGACTCCTCCTACGAGCAGTACTTC. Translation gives CASSVGDSSYEQYF.

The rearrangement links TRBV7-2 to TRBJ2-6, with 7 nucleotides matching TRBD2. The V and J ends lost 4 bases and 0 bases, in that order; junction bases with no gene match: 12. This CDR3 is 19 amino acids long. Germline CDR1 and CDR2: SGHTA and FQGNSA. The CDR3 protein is CASSSGGWRVISGANVLTF. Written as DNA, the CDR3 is TGTGCCAGCAGCTCCGGGGGGTGGAGGGTCATCTCTGGGGCCAACGTCCTGACTTTC.

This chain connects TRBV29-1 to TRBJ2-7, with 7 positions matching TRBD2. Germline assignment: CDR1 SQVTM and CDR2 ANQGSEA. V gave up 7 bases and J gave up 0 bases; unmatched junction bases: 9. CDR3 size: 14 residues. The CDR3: CSARHGGNSYEQYF. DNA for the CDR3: TGCAGCGCCCGCCACGGGGGGAACTCCTACGAGCAGTACTTC.

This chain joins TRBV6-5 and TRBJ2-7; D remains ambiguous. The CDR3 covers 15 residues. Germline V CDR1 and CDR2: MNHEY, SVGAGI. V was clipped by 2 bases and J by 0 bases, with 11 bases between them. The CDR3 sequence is CASSYGPGISYEQYF. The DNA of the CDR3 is TGTGCCAGCAGTTACGGTCCCGGAATCTCCTACGAGCAGTACTTC.

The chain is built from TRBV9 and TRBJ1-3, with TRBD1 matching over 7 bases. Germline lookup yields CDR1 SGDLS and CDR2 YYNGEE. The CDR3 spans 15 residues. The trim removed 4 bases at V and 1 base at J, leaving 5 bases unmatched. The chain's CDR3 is CASSFTTGSGNTIYF. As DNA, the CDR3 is TGTGCCAGCAGCTTCACGACAGGGTCTGGAAACACCATATATTTT. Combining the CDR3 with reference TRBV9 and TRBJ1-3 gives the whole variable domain DSGVTQTPKHLITATGQRVTLRCSPRSGDLSVYWYQQSLDQGLQFLIQYYNGEERAKGNILERFSAQQFPDLHSELNLSSLELGDSALYFCASSFTTGSGNTIYFGEGSWLTVV.

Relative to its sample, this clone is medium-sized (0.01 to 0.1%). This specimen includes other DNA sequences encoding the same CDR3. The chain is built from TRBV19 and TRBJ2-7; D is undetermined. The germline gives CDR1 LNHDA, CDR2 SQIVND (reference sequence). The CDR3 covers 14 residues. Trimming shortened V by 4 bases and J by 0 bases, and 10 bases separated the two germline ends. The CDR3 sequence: CASSTYSRSYEQYF. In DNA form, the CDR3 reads TGTGCCAGTAGTACGTACAGCCGCTCCTACGAGCAGTACTTC.

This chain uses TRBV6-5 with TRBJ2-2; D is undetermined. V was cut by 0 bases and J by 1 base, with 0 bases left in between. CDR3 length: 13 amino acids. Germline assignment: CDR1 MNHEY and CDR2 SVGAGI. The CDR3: CASSYSNTGELFF. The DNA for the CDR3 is TGTGCCAGCAGTTACTCGAACACCGGGGAGCTGTTTTTT.

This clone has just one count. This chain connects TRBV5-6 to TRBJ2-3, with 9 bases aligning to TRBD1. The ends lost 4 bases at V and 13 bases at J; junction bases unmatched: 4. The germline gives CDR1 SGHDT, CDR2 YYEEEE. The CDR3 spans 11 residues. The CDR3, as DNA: TGTGCCAGCAGCCTCCGGGACAGGGAGTATTTT. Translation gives CASSLRDREYF.

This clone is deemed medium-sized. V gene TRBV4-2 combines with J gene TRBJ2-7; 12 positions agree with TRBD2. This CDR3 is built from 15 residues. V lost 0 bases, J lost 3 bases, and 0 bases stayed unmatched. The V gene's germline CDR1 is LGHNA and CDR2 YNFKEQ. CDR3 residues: CASSQELAGGYEQYF. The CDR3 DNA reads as TGTGCCAGCAGCCAAGAACTAGCGGGGGGCTACGAGCAGTACTTC.

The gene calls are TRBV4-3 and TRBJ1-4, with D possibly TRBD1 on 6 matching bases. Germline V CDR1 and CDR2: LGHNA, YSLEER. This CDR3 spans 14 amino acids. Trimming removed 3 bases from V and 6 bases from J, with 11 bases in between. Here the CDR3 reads CASSHRDMDEKLFF. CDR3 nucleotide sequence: TGCGCCAGCAGCCACCGGGACATGGATGAAAAACTGTTTTTT.

The CDR3 here is CAWTGGLYEQYF. In DNA form, the CDR3 reads TGTGCCTGGACAGGAGGTCTCTACGAGCAGTACTTC. V and J are TRBV30 and TRBJ2-7; D perhaps matches TRBD2 (5 bases). With 4 bases removed from V and 3 bases from J, the gap between germline ends came to 10 bases. Germline CDR1 GTSNPN, CDR2 SVGIG (reference sequence). This CDR3 spans 12 amino acids. Using reference TRBV30 and TRBJ2-7 for the parts outside the CDR3, the full variable domain is SQTIHQWPATLVQPVGSPLSLECTVEGTSNPNLYWYRQAAGRGLQLLFYSVGIGQISSEVPQNLSASRPQDRQFILSSKKLLLSDSGFYLCAWTGGLYEQYFGPGTRLTVT.

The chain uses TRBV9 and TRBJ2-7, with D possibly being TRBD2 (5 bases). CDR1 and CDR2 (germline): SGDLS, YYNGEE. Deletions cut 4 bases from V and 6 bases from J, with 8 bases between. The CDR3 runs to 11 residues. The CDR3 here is CASSPGVEQYF. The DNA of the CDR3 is TGTGCCAGCAGCCCCGGGGTCGAGCAGTACTTC.

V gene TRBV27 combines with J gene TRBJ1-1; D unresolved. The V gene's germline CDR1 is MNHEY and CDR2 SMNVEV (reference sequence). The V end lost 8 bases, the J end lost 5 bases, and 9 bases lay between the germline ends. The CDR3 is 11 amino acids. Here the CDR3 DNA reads TGTGCCAGCGAACAAGGAACTGAAGCTTTCTTT. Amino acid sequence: CASEQGTEAFF.

In nucleotides, the CDR3 is TGTGCCAGCTCTCAACAAGAGACCCAGTACTTC. Translating gives CASSQQETQYF. J is TRBJ2-5 and V is TRBV7-9; D gene unclear. The germline V gene has CDR1 SEHNR and CDR2 FQNEAQ (reference sequence). Trimming cost V 8 bases and J 2 bases, with 6 bases left between them. The CDR3 sequence is 11 residues long. The full variable domain, rest sourced from reference TRBV7-9 and TRBJ2-5, is DTGVSQNPRHKITKRGQNVTFRCDPISEHNRLYWYRQTLGQGPEFLTYFQNEAQLEKSRLLSDRFSAERPKGSFSTLEIQRTEQGDSAMYLCASSQQETQYFGPGTRLLVL.

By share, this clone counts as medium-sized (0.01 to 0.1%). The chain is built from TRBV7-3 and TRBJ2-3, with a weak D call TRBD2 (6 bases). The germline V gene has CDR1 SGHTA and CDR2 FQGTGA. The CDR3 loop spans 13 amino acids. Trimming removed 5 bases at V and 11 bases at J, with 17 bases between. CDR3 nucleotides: TGTGCCAGCAGCCCCGCCGGGACCGGGGGGCAGTATTTT. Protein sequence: CASSPAGTGGQYF.

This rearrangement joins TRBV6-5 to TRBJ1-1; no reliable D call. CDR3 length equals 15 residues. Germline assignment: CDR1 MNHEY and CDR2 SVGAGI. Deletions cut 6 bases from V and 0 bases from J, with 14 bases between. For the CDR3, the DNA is TGTGCCAGCAGAATACTGGGTAGGGTGAACACTGAAGCTTTCTTT. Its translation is CASRILGRVNTEAFF.